The clone carrying this T cell receptor beta chain was seen more than once but under ten times. Its target is not known. The record originates from a study of blood T cells in healthy people across ages. The study, taken as a whole, reports: Long-lived donors had more naive CD4+ cells and higher diversity than aged donors.

For the second PCR, which ran for roughly 6 to 12 cycles, a sample-barcoded 5' primer and a J-beta primer mix were used. From the 5' RACE reads, TCRdb called clonotypes with MiXCR, one entry per CDR3 protein. The sample has some 1,500,000 distinct CDR3 sequences; approximately 39% are singletons. Peripheral blood was drawn, roughly 10 milliliters per donor. Isolation yielded PBMCs, at least 7 million per sample, in every case. Per sample, at least 5 micrograms of total RNA were extracted. CDR1 and CDR2 (germline): DFQATT, SNEGSKA (reference sequence). The CDR3 totals 14 residues. The J gene is TRBJ2-5, the V gene TRBV20-1, with D possibly being TRBD1 (6 bases). TRBJ2-7 matches the DNA end more closely, so the J call is doubtful. The specimen was blood. The receptor was isolated from a woman younger than 35 in good health. The CDR3 reads CSAVRDTEYYEQYF. CDR3 sequence (DNA): TGCAGTGCTGTCCGGGACACCGAGTATTACGAGCAGTACTTC.